This T cell receptor beta chain was sequenced in a study of PD-L1 blockade in urothelial cancer. Method: immunoSEQ multiplex PCR; TCRdb's copy keeps in-frame clones and lacks some. The repertoire includes approximately 50,000 clones, more than 75% of them detected once, and approximately 1.9% sits in the top ten. In germline, CDR1 is SGHRS, CDR2 YFSETQ. Trimming pared 3 bases from V and 2 bases from J, leaving 19 bases between. The CDR3 covers 17 residues. Time point described: pretreatment peripheral blood. Sequences were derived from PBMCs, sampled around atezolizumab (anti-PD-L1) treatment. This receptor was taken from a man between 45 and 60 years old with urothelial cancer. V gene TRBV5-1 combines with J gene TRBJ2-3, with a weak D call TRBD2 (6 bases). CDR3 coding DNA: TGCGCCAGCAGCTCCCCACTAAAGCGGGCAGCCACAGATACGCAGTATTTT. It codes for CASSSPLKRAATDTQYF.